A single sample gave rise to the 14 T cell receptor beta chains below, sequenced in a study of Tregs in tolerant kidney transplant recipients. Here immunoSEQ multiplex PCR was the method, and the copy in TCRdb shows in-frame clones only, minus some. The sample records tens of thousands of clones, about 91% being singletons. The sample was Tregs from blood, taken before the transplant. Source of these receptors: a human donor who received a combined kidney and bone marrow transplant.

As for this clone: Compared with germline, one end of the junction differs, possibly owing to a read error. CDR3 in amino acids: CASSLGAGAGETQYF. The DNA for the CDR3 is TGTGCTAGCAGCTTAGGAGCAGGGGCAGGGGAGACCCAGTACTTC. This chain connects TRBV7-7 to TRBJ2-5, with TRBD1 as a possible D gene (6 bases). The CDR3 sequence is 15 residues long. Germline V CDR1 and CDR2: SSHAT, FNYEAQ (reference sequence). The entire variable domain, with the rest obtained from reference TRBV7-7 and TRBJ2-5, is as follows: GAGVSQSPRYKVTKRGQDVTLRCDPISSHATLYWYQQALGQGPEFLTYFNYEAQPDKSGLPSDRFSAERPEGSISTLTIQRTEQRDSAMYRCASSLGAGAGETQYFGPGTRLLVL.

The rearrangement uses TRBV6-4 and TRBJ2-1; the D gene could be TRBD1 or TRBD2 (5 bases each). CDR3 length: 13 residues. CDR1 is MRHNA, CDR2 SNTAGT, per germline. The V gene lost 2 bases and the J gene lost 8 bases, with 10 bases spanning the gap. CDR3 sequence: CASSDRDRHEQFF. CDR3 coding DNA: TGTGCCAGCAGTGACCGGGACCGACATGAGCAGTTCTTC.

J is TRBJ2-3 and V is TRBV28; 11 bases fit TRBD2. The CDR3 spans 18 residues. The germline CDR1 and CDR2 sequences are MDHEN and SYDVKM. Trimming at V came to 3 bases and at J to 6 bases, leaving 14 bases not matched to a gene. As DNA, the CDR3 is TGTGCCAGCAGTTTCCTAGCGGGAGGCCCTCGTCGAAGGGATACGCAGTATTTT. It codes for CASSFLAGGPRRRDTQYF.

The chain employs TRBV5-1 and TRBJ2-7, with 7 positions matching TRBD2. V was clipped by 0 bases and J by 3 bases; unmatched bases: 18. Germline V gene data show CDR1 as SGHRS and CDR2 as YFSETQ. The CDR3 sequence is 19 residues long. The CDR3 loop reads CASSLGGLAAGLGIYEQYF. DNA for the CDR3: TGCGCCAGCAGCTTGGGCGGTTTAGCAGCGGGGCTGGGAATCTACGAGCAGTACTTC.

V and J are TRBV4-3 and TRBJ2-3; the D call may be TRBD1 or TRBD2 (5 bases each). The germline gives CDR1 LGHNA, CDR2 YSLEER. The CDR3 consists of 15 residues. Deletions cut 0 bases from V and 2 bases from J, with 9 bases between. The CDR3 DNA reads as TGCGCCAGCAGCCAAGAGCCAGGGACCACAGATACGCAGTATTTT. Translating it yields CASSQEPGTTDTQYF.

This rearrangement joins TRBV18 to TRBJ2-6; TRBD1 aligns across 7 bases. The V and J ends lost 4 bases and 2 bases, in that order; junction bases with no gene match: 5. The CDR3 length is 16 residues. Germline values: CDR1 KGHSH, CDR2 LQKENI. The CDR3: CASSLDRVPGANVLTF. The CDR3 DNA sequence: TGTGCCAGCTCACTAGACAGGGTTCCTGGGGCCAACGTCCTGACTTTC.

The chain combines TRBV6-5 with TRBJ2-7; D is possibly TRBD1 (8 bases). The CDR3 totals 15 residues. In germline, CDR1 is MNHEY, CDR2 SVGAGI. Deletions cut 4 bases from V and 3 bases from J, with 16 bases between. CDR3 bases: TGTGCCAGCAGTTCGAGACAGGGGAGGGTCTACGAGCAGTACTTC. It specifies CASSSRQGRVYEQYF.

The chain links TRBV28 to TRBJ2-5, with D maybe TRBD2 (6 bases). The CDR3 extends over 14 amino acids. The V and J ends lost 7 bases and 9 bases respectively, with 21 bases between them. Per the germline V gene, CDR1 is MDHEN and CDR2 is SYDVKM. CDR3 DNA: TGTGCCAGCAATCCTTTGGACTATCCGATGGCCCAGTACTTC. Protein sequence: CASNPLDYPMAQYF.

V is TRBV7-3 and J is TRBJ2-5, with TRBD2 identical over 10 bases. Germline V lookup: CDR1 SGHTA, CDR2 FQGTGA. V was clipped by 6 bases and J by 5 bases; unmatched bases: 6. CDR3 length equals 14 residues. The CDR3 coding sequence is TGTGCCAGCAGTTTAGCGGGAGGATCGGAGACCCAGTACTTC. Translated: CASSLAGGSETQYF.

The V call is TRBV7-2, the J call TRBJ1-1, with 7 bases fitting TRBD1. Germline assignment: CDR1 SGHTA and CDR2 FQGNSA. The CDR3 covers 14 residues. V shed 5 bases and J 1 base; nucleotides not matched to a gene: 4. The CDR3 DNA reads as TGTGCCAGCAGCCCGCAGGGGGGGAACACTGAAGCTTTCTTT. This codes for CASSPQGGNTEAFF.

The rearrangement links TRBV18 to TRBJ2-7, with a weak D call TRBD1 (5 bases). This CDR3 contains 15 residues. The germline gives CDR1 KGHSH, CDR2 LQKENI. V shed 5 bases and J shed 3 bases, with 17 bases lying between them. The CDR3 is CASSVMPQDNYEQYF. DNA of the CDR3: TGTGCCAGCTCAGTAATGCCACAGGACAACTACGAGCAGTACTTC.

This clone was counted only a few times. This chain links TRBV2 with TRBJ1-1; 9 bases match TRBD1. CDR1 is SNHLY and CDR2 is FYNNEI in the germline V gene. The CDR3 length is 13 residues. The V and J ends lost 4 bases and 7 bases, in that order; junction bases with no gene match: 4. The DNA of the CDR3 is TGTGCCAGCAGTGGGGGACAGGGTGTTGAAGCTTTCTTT. Amino acids: CASSGGQGVEAFF.

This rearrangement joins TRBV29-1 to TRBJ2-5, with TRBD2 matching 8 bases. This CDR3 is 12 amino acids long. The V and J ends lost 7 bases and 2 bases, in that order; junction bases with no gene match: 3. CDR1 and CDR2 from the germline V gene are SQVTM and ANQGSEA. The CDR3 sequence is CSATSGQETQYF. CDR3 DNA: TGCAGCGCCACTAGCGGTCAAGAGACCCAGTACTTC.

The V call is TRBV2, the J call TRBJ2-5, with 7 bases aligning to TRBD1. Germline V gene data show CDR1 as SNHLY and CDR2 as FYNNEI. J was trimmed by 2 bases and V by 7 bases; bases with no gene match: 7. There are 14 residues in the CDR3. CDR3 sequence (DNA): TGTGCCAGCAATCCCCCGGGACAGCAAGAGACCCAGTACTTC. This encodes CASNPPGQQETQYF.